Listed here are 16 T cell receptor beta chains from one sample, sequenced in a study of T cell changes during pregnancy in multiple sclerosis. Only in-frame clones appear in the TCRdb table, and some are missing; sequencing was by immunoSEQ multiplex PCR. Of over 65,000 clones listed, approximately 91% are singletons. This specimen was peripheral blood, taken in the first trimester of pregnancy. The source of these receptors is a female donor with multiple sclerosis, enrolled in a pregnancy study.

In this sample, this clone turned up once. CDR3 coding DNA: TGTGCCAGCAGCTTAGATCTCCAGGTCAACATTCAGTACTTC. Translating it yields CASSLDLQVNIQYF. The chain has TRBV7-2 and TRBJ2-4; D unresolved. The CDR3 sequence is 14 residues long. Trimming removed 1 base from V and 7 bases from J, with 11 bases in between. In germline, CDR1 is SGHTA, CDR2 FQGNSA.

The V call is TRBV21-1, the J call TRBJ2-5; the D call in the table, TRBD1, was not verified against the DNA. TRBV21-1 is noted as a pseudogene. There are 14 residues in the CDR3. The CDR3 coding sequence is TGTGCCAGCAGCGGGCCAGGAACCCAAGAGACCCAGTACTTC. This encodes CASSGPGTQETQYF.

This sequence joins TRBV29-1 and TRBJ2-7; tentatively, D is TRBD1 (5 bases). The germline V gene has CDR1 SQVTM and CDR2 ANQGSEA. This CDR3 region has 14 residues. Trimming took off 4 bases at V and 1 base at J, with 14 bases between the two ends. The CDR3 protein is CSVANRTKSYEQYF. CDR3 sequence (DNA): TGCAGCGTTGCTAACCGGACAAAGTCCTACGAGCAGTACTTC.

The V call is TRBV28, the J call TRBJ2-5; D may be TRBD2 (7 bases). V gave up 5 bases and J gave up 3 bases, with 16 bases separating them. The V gene's germline CDR1 is MDHEN and CDR2 SYDVKM. There are 15 residues in the CDR3. The CDR3 DNA follows: TGTGCCAGCAGTCCGGAGAGGGGGACTAAAGAGACCCAGTACTTC. Its protein is CASSPERGTKETQYF.

V usage is TRBV5-4 and J usage is TRBJ2-2; D perhaps matches TRBD2 (6 bases). Between the trimmed V and J ends, which lost 4 bases and 0 bases, there was a span of 13 bases. Germline V gene lookup returns CDR1 SGHNT and CDR2 YYREEE (reference sequence). CDR3 length: 16 residues. The DNA for the CDR3 is TGTGCCAGCAGCAGACCGGGGGACCCGAACACCGGGGAGCTGTTTTTT. Translated, it gives CASSRPGDPNTGELFF. The full variable domain, its missing parts supplied by reference TRBV5-4 and TRBJ2-2, is ETGVTQSPTHLIKTRGQQVTLRCSSQSGHNTVSWYQQALGQGPQFIFQYYREEENGRGNFPPRFSGLQFPNYSSELNVNALELDDSALYLCASSRPGDPNTGELFFGEGSRLTVL.

The chain uses TRBV5-1 and TRBJ1-5; D uncertain. Germline lookup yields CDR1 SGHRS and CDR2 YFSETQ. V was clipped by 5 bases and J by 3 bases, with 15 bases between them. The length of the CDR3 is 15 residues. CDR3: CASRPNHIPNQPQHF. As DNA, the CDR3 is TGCGCCAGCAGACCAAATCACATCCCCAATCAGCCCCAGCATTTT.

The chain joins TRBV5-1 to TRBJ2-2; D is unclear. The CDR3 extends over 12 amino acids. Deletions cut 5 bases from V and 1 base from J, with 3 bases between. From germline, CDR1 is SGHRS and CDR2 YFSETQ. CDR3 protein: CASSMNTGELFF. DNA of the CDR3: TGCGCCAGCAGTATGAACACCGGGGAGCTGTTTTTT.

This clone was found once. CDR3 sequence: CASSMGTPNTGELFF. The CDR3 DNA follows: TGTGCCAGTAGTATGGGGACACCTAACACCGGGGAGCTGTTTTTT. This chain connects TRBV19 to TRBJ2-2, with D maybe TRBD1 (6 bases). CDR1 is LNHDA and CDR2 is SQIVND in the germline V gene (reference sequence). The CDR3 has 15 amino acids. V was clipped by 3 bases and J by 2 bases, with 10 bases between them.

The chain uses TRBV4-1 and TRBJ2-7; D unclear. The CDR3 loop spans 15 amino acids. The ends were cut back, 4 bases at V and 2 bases at J, with 15 bases in the middle. Germline loops: CDR1 MGHRA, CDR2 YSYEKL. Here the CDR3 reads CASSLGVGRTYEQYF. The CDR3 coding sequence is TGCGCCAGCAGCCTTGGAGTGGGTCGCACCTACGAGCAGTACTTC.

This clone was picked up one time. The chain couples TRBV7-9 to TRBJ2-3; 7 bases map to TRBD1. The CDR3 is 17 amino acids. The germline gives CDR1 SEHNR, CDR2 FQNEAQ (reference sequence). Losses at the gene ends were 5 bases for V and 5 bases for J; bases not matched to a gene: 16. Here the CDR3 reads CASSGSAATGMRDTQYF. DNA of the CDR3: TGTGCCAGCAGCGGATCCGCCGCGACAGGGATGCGAGATACGCAGTATTTT.

Ten or more counts support this clone. The J gene is TRBJ2-2, the V gene TRBV11-2; 9 positions match TRBD2. Germline V gene lookup returns CDR1 SGHAT and CDR2 FQNNGV. The CDR3 extends over 17 amino acids. V shed 0 bases, J shed 2 bases, and the junction held 4 bases outside the gene matches. The CDR3 spells CASSLDSRGGNTGELFF. CDR3 nucleotide sequence: TGTGCCAGCAGCTTAGATTCGCGGGGGGGCAACACCGGGGAGCTGTTTTTT.

The gene calls are TRBV14 and TRBJ2-1; 7 nucleotides align to TRBD2. V was pared by 3 bases and J by 6 bases, with 17 bases of the junction left unmatched. This CDR3 comprises 18 residues. Germline V gives CDR1 SGHDN, CDR2 FVKESK. The DNA for the CDR3 is TGTGCCAGCAGCCAGGCCGAATCCGGAACTAGCGTGGGCAATGAGCAGTTCTTC. Its protein is CASSQAESGTSVGNEQFF.

This sequence joins TRBV15 and TRBJ2-1, with TRBD2 matching over 13 bases. The length of the CDR3 is 16 residues. After removal of 5 bases from V and 5 bases from J, the junction contained 6 bases not matched to a gene. Looked up from germline, CDR1 is LNHNV and CDR2 is YYDKDF (reference sequence). The CDR3 is CATSETLAGGNNEQFF. CDR3 nucleotide sequence: TGTGCCACCAGCGAAACACTAGCGGGGGGGAACAATGAGCAGTTCTTC.

This chain joins TRBV28 and TRBJ2-1; TRBD2 aligns across 10 bases. Germline V lookup: CDR1 MDHEN, CDR2 SYDVKM. Germline trimming cut 4 bases from V and 4 bases from J; bases unmatched to any gene: 7. The CDR3 totals 16 residues. The CDR3 nucleotides are TGTGCCAGCAGTTACCCTAGCGGGGGCGGGTACAATGAGCAGTTCTTC. Translation gives CASSYPSGGGYNEQFF.

This clone occurred once. The chain recombines TRBV27 with TRBJ1-2, with D unresolved. Per the germline V gene, CDR1 is MNHEY and CDR2 is SMNVEV (reference sequence). This CDR3 comprises 16 residues. The ends were cut back, 0 bases at V and 5 bases at J, with 16 bases in the middle. CDR3 nucleotide sequence: TGTGCCAGCAGTTTATCCCCCCCCCGAGGGATATATGGCTACACCTTC. Encoded protein: CASSLSPPRGIYGYTF.

This clone was found once. V usage is TRBV27 and J usage is TRBJ2-3; D is unresolved. The CDR3 has 15 amino acids. Trimming took 7 bases from V and 5 from J, leaving 19 bases between them. In germline, CDR1 is MNHEY, CDR2 SMNVEV (reference sequence). CDR3 coding DNA: TGTGCCAGCAACCCTTGGGCTACCCGTGGAGATACGCAGTATTTT. The encoded protein is CASNPWATRGDTQYF.